The 8 T cell receptor beta chains below all came from one sample that was sequenced in a study of blood T cell repertoires in COVID-19. Some clones are missing from TCRdb's copy, which holds only in-frame ones; the method was immunoSEQ multiplex PCR. Here the sample spans 250,000 or so clones, about 80% being singletons. The sequenced sample consisted of PBMCs or T cells enriched from blood (not recorded which). These receptors were taken from a man aged 50-59 years who had recovered from COVID-19.

The chain uses TRBV7-9 and TRBJ1-6; maybe TRBD1 (6 bases). The V end was cut by 4 bases, the J end by 7 bases, with 14 bases between. The CDR3 consists of 15 residues. Germline assignment: CDR1 SEHNR and CDR2 FQNEAQ (reference sequence). The CDR3 loop is CASSSQGPANSPLHF. The CDR3 nucleotides are TGTGCCAGCAGCTCGCAGGGGCCGGCGAATTCACCCCTCCACTTT.

V and J are TRBV7-2 and TRBJ2-3, with 7 bases lining up with TRBD1. Per the germline V gene, CDR1 is SGHTA and CDR2 is FQGNSA. The V and J ends lost 1 base and 12 bases, in that order; junction bases with no gene match: 7. There are 13 residues in the CDR3. The CDR3 loop reads CASSLGGGLNQYF. CDR3 bases: TGTGCCAGCAGCTTAGGAGGGGGCCTTAACCAGTATTTT.

The chain couples TRBV13 to TRBJ2-1; tentative D call: TRBD1 (5 bases). CDR1 is PRHDT and CDR2 is FYEKMQ in the germline V gene (reference sequence). The V gene lost 1 base and the J gene lost 8 bases, with 15 bases spanning the gap. The CDR3 extends over 15 amino acids. The DNA of the CDR3 is TGTGCCAGCAGCTTAGCTCTCTTGCCGACAGATGAGCAGTTCTTC. It yields the protein CASSLALLPTDEQFF.

The chain couples TRBV5-1 to TRBJ2-3; TRBD2 agrees at 11 bases. The CDR3 consists of 18 residues. Germline loops: CDR1 SGHRS, CDR2 YFSETQ. V trimming: 1 base; J trimming: 3 bases; junction bases outside the gene matches: 10. CDR3 region: CASSLMPSGGSSTDTQYF. Written as DNA, the CDR3 is TGCGCCAGCAGCTTGATGCCTAGCGGGGGGTCCTCAACAGATACGCAGTATTTT.

This clone was found once. This chain joins TRBV2 and TRBJ2-6; 7 bases agree with TRBD1. The germline V gene has CDR1 SNHLY and CDR2 FYNNEI. The V gene end was trimmed by 6 bases and the J gene end by 0 bases; junction bases not matched to a gene: 8. The CDR3 has 17 amino acids. Here the CDR3 reads CASRQGSDNSGANVLTF. The CDR3 DNA is TGTGCCAGCAGACAGGGGTCCGACAACTCTGGGGCCAACGTCCTGACTTTC.

The rearrangement uses TRBV29-1 and TRBJ2-3, with a weak D call TRBD1 (6 bases). The V gene's germline CDR1 is SQVTM and CDR2 ANQGSEA. The CDR3 covers 13 residues. Trimming took 5 bases from V and 5 from J, leaving 14 bases between them. The CDR3 sequence: CSVHQGRVDTQYF. The CDR3 region has the DNA TGCAGCGTTCATCAGGGGCGGGTAGATACGCAGTATTTT.

The chain couples TRBV5-4 to TRBJ1-1; TRBD1 agrees at 9 bases. J was trimmed by 1 base and V by 3 bases; bases with no gene match: 4. There are 15 residues in the CDR3. Per the germline V gene, CDR1 is SGHNT and CDR2 is YYREEE (reference sequence). The chain's CDR3 is CASSSGQGSNTEAFF. In nucleotides, the CDR3 is TGTGCCAGCAGCTCCGGACAGGGGTCGAACACTGAAGCTTTCTTT.

As DNA, the CDR3 is TGCAGCGTCACAAGAGGGACAGTTAGTGCAGATACGCAGTATTTT. Residues: CSVTRGTVSADTQYF. The V call is TRBV29-1, the J call TRBJ2-3; 7 bases line up with TRBD1. The CDR3 has 15 residues. Germline V lookup: CDR1 SQVTM, CDR2 ANQGSEA. V shed 6 bases, J shed 4 bases, and the junction held 13 bases outside the gene matches.